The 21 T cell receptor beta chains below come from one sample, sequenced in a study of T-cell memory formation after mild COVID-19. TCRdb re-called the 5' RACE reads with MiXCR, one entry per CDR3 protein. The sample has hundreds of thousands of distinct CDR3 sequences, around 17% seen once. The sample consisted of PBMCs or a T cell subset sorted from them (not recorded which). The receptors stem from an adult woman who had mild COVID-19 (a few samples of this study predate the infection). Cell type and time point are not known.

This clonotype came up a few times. In nucleotides, the CDR3 is TGCAGCGTGGACGGCACCTACGAGCAGTACTTC. This encodes CSVDGTYEQYF. The chain employs TRBV29-1 and TRBJ2-7; D gene uncertain. The CDR3 length is 11 residues. The V gene's germline CDR1 is SQVTM and CDR2 ANQGSEA. The ends were cut back, 6 bases at V and 2 bases at J, with 8 bases in the middle.

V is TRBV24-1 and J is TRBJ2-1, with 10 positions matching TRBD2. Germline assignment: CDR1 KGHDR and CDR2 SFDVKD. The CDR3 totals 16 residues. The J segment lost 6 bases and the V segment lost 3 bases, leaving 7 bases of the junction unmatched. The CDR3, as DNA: TGTGCCACCAGTGATACGGGGCTAGCGGGAGTCAATGAGCAGTTCTTC. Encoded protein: CATSDTGLAGVNEQFF.

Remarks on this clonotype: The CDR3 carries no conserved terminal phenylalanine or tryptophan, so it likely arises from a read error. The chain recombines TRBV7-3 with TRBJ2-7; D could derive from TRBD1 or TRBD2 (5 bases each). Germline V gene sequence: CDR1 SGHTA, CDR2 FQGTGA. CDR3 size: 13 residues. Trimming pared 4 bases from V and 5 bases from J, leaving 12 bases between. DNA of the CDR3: TGTGCCAGCAGCTCCGGGACGGGGAACGAGCAGTACTTA. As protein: CASSSGTGNEQYL.

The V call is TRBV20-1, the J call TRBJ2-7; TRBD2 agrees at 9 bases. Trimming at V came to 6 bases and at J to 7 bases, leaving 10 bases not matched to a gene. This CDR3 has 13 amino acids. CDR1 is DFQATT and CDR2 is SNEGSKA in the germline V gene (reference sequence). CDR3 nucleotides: TGCAGTGCGCTAGCCGGGACTAGCCAGGAGCAGTACTTC. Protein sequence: CSALAGTSQEQYF.

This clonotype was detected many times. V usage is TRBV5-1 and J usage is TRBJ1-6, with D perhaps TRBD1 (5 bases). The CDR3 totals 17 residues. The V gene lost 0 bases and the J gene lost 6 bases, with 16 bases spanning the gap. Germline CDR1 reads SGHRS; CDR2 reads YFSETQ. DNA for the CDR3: TGCGCCAGCAGCTTGGTGGTCGGGGCGGCGGGTAATTCACCCCTCCACTTT. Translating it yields CASSLVVGAAGNSPLHF.

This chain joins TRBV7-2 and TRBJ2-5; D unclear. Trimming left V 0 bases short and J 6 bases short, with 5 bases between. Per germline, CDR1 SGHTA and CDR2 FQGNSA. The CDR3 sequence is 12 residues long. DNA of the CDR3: TGTGCCAGCAGCTTAGCTGGACAGACCCAGTACTTC. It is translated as CASSLAGQTQYF.

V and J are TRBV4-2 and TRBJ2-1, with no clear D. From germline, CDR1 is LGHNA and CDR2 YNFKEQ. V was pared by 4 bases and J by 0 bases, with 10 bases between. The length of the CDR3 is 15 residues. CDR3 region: CASSPEEISYNEQFF. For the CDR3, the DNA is TGTGCCAGCAGCCCCGAGGAGATCTCCTACAATGAGCAGTTCTTC.

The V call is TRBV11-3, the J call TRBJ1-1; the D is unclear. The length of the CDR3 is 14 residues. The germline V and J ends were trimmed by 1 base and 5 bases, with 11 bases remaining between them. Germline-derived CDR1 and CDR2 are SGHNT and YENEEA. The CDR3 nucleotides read TGTGCCAGCAGCTTAGGGGCTACGGAGACTGAAGCTTTCTTT. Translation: CASSLGATETEAFF.

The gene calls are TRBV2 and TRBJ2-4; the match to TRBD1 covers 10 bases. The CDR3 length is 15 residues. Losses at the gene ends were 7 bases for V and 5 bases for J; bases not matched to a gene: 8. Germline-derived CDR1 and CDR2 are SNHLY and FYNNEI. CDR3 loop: CASTGTGADENIQYF. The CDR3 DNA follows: TGTGCCAGCACCGGGACAGGGGCTGATGAAAACATTCAGTACTTC.

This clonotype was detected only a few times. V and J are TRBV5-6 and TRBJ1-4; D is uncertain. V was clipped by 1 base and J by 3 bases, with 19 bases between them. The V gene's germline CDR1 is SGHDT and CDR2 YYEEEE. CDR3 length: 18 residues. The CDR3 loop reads CASSLYDMIVSPNEKLFF. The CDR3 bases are TGTGCCAGCAGCTTGTACGACATGATCGTTTCGCCTAATGAAAAACTGTTTTTT. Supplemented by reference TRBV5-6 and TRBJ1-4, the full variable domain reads DAGVTQSPTHLIKTRGQQVTLRCSPKSGHDTVSWYQQALGQGPQFIFQYYEEEERQRGNFPDRFSGHQFPNYSSELNVNALLLGDSALYLCASSLYDMIVSPNEKLFFGSGTQLSVL.

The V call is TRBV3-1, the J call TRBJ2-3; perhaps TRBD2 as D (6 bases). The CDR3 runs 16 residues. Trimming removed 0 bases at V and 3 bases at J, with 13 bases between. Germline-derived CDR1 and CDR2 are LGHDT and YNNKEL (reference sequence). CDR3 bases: TGTGCCAGCAGCCAAGATCTCTTAAGCGGGACAGATACGCAGTATTTT. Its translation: CASSQDLLSGTDTQYF.

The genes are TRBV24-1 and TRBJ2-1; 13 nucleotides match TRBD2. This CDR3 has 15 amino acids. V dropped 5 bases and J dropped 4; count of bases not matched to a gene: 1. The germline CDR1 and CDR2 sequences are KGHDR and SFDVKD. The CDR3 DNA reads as TGTGCCACCAGTGCGACTAGCGGGAGGTACAATGAGCAGTTCTTC. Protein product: CATSATSGRYNEQFF.

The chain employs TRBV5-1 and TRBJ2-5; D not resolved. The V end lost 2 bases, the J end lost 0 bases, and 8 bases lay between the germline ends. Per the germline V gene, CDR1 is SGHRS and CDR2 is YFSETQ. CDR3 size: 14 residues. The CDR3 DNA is TGCGCCAGCAGCTTTTTCAGCTACCAAGAGACCCAGTACTTC. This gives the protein CASSFFSYQETQYF. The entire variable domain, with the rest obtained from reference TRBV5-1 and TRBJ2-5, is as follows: KAGVTQTPRYLIKTRGQQVTLSCSPISGHRSVSWYQQTPGQGLQFLFEYFSETQRNKGNFPGRFSGRQFSNSRSEMNVSTLELGDSALYLCASSFFSYQETQYFGPGTRLLVL.

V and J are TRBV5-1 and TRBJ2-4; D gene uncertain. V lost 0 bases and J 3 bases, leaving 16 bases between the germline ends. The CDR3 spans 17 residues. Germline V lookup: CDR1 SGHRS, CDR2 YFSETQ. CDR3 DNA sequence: TGCGCCAGCAGCTTGGCCGGCAGTAGGTTAGGCAAAAACATTCAGTACTTC. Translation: CASSLAGSRLGKNIQYF.

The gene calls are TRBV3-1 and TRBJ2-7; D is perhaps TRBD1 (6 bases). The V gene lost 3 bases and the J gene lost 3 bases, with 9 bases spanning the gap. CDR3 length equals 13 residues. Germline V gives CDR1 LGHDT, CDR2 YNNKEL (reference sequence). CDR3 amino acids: CASSHRQVYEQYF. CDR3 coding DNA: TGTGCCAGCAGCCATCGACAGGTCTACGAGCAGTACTTC.

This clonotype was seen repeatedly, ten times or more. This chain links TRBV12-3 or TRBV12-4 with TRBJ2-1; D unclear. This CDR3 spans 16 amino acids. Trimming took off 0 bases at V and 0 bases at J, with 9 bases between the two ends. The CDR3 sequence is CASSLAGSSSYNEQFF. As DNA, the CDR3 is TGTGCCAGCAGTTTAGCAGGGTCGAGCTCCTACAATGAGCAGTTCTTC.

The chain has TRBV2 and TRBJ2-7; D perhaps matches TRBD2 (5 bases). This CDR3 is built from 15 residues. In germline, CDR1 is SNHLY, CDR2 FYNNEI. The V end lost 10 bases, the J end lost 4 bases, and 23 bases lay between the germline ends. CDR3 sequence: CATSPGVGNRYEQYF. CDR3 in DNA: TGTGCCACCTCCCCCGGGGTAGGGAACCGGTACGAGCAGTACTTC.

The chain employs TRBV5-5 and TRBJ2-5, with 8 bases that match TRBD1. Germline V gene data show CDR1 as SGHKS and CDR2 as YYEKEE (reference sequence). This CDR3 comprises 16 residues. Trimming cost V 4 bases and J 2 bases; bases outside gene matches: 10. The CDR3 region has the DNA TGTGCCAGCAGCCCACCCAGGACAGGGAATCAAGAGACCCAGTACTTC. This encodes CASSPPRTGNQETQYF.

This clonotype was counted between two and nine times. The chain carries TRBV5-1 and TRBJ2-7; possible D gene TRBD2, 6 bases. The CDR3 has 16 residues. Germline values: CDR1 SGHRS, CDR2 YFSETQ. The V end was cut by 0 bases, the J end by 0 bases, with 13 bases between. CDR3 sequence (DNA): TGCGCCAGCAGCTTGGACGGTGGGGGGAGCTCCTACGAGCAGTACTTC. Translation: CASSLDGGGSSYEQYF.

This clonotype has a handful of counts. For the CDR3, the DNA is TGTGCCACCAGTGATAGATTACAGGGGGATGAGCAGTTCTTC. The encoded protein is CATSDRLQGDEQFF. The gene calls are TRBV24-1 and TRBJ2-1; TRBD1 matches at 8 bases. Germline CDR1 KGHDR, CDR2 SFDVKD. With V trimmed by 3 bases and J by 8 bases, 5 bases remained unmatched. This CDR3 has 14 residues.

The DNA for the CDR3 is TGTGCCAGCAGCTTGGCGGGACAAGACACCGGGGAGCTGTTTTTT. This codes for CASSLAGQDTGELFF. This chain joins TRBV5-4 and TRBJ2-2; D might be TRBD1 (6 bases). The CDR3 sequence is 15 residues long. Germline V gene sequence: CDR1 SGHNT, CDR2 YYREEE (reference sequence). Trimming shortened V by 0 bases and J by 3 bases, and 9 bases separated the two germline ends.